This TCR beta chain stems from a study of T-cell memory formation after mild COVID-19. TCRdb passed the 5' RACE reads through MiXCR, listing each CDR3 protein once. The data hold around 340,000 distinct CDR3 sequences, with roughly 20% observed a single time. The study, taken as a whole, reports: Some clones that responded were present in memory (sampled pre-infection), which suggests cross-reactive memory joined.

This clonotype came up a few times. Its antigen is unidentified. This CDR3 has 14 amino acids. Germline CDR1 is SEHNR and CDR2 is FQNEAQ (reference sequence). With 4 bases clipped from V and 2 bases from J, the junction kept 5 bases outside the gene matches. The chain joins TRBV7-9 to TRBJ2-7, with 7 bases lining up with TRBD1. The sequence was collected from an adult woman who had mild COVID-19 (a few samples of this study predate the infection). Cell type and time point are not known. Sequencing was performed on PBMCs or a T cell subset sorted from them (not recorded which). The CDR3 bases are TGTGCCAGCAGCTCCGGGACAGCAACCTACGAGCAGTACTTC. Translated, it gives CASSSGTATYEQYF.